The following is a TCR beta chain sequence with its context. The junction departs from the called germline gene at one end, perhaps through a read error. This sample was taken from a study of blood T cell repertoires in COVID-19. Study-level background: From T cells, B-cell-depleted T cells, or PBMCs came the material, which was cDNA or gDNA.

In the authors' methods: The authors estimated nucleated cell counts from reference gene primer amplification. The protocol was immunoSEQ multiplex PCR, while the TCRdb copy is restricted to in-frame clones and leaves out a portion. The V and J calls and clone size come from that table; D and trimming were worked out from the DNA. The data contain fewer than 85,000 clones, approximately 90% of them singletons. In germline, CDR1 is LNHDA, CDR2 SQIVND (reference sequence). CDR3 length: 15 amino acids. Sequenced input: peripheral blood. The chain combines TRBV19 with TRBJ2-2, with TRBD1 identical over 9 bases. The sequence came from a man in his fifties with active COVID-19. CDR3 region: CASSVDRGWTGELFF. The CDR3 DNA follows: TGTGCCAGTAGTGTAGACAGGGGGTGGACCGGGGAGCTGTTTTTT.